This T cell receptor (beta chain) appears in the sequencing data of a study of blood T cell repertoires in COVID-19. At the level of the study: The origin of the acute and convalescent COVID-19 samples was the United States, Italy and Spain.

The CDR3 is made up of 18 amino acids. J gave up 4 bases and V 6 bases, and 20 bases lay outside the gene matches. Germline CDR1 SNHLY, CDR2 FYNNEI. Libraries were prepared by immunoSEQ multiplex PCR; TCRdb keeps only in-frame clonotypes and omits some of them. The sample lists about 470,000 clones; 75% to 90% were seen once. The J gene is TRBJ1-2, the V gene TRBV2; TRBD1 agrees at 7 bases. The clonotype comes from a woman aged 18-29 years who had recovered from COVID-19. The specimen was PBMCs or T cells enriched from blood (not recorded which). Written as DNA, the CDR3 is TGTGCCAGCAGACCCTGGGTTTGGGGGACAGTCACCTCCTATGGCTACACCTTC. As protein: CASRPWVWGTVTSYGYTF.